A selection of T cell receptor beta chains follows, all from one sample in a study of shared clonotypes between healthy human individuals. The table came from immunoSEQ multiplex PCR; TCRdb's copy has only in-frame clones and leaves some out. The sample consists of about 2 million clones, roughly 95% of them appearing once. Sequencing was performed on naive CD8+ T cells sorted from blood. These receptors were collected from a man between 18 and 35 years old in good health. Each CDR3 is given with its conserved first and last residue. The D gene is left open where the match is weak. Rows may omit the clone size; those that give it use once, few, many or a size class.

cdr3_nt | cdr3_aa | clone_size | d_call | j_call | cdr3_length | v_call
TGTGCCAGCACCCCAGGACAGGGTAGCTACGAGCAGTACTTC | CASTPGQGSYEQYF | NA | TRBD1 | TRBJ2-7 | 14 | TRBV7-8
TGTGCCAGCAGTGGGGTGTTACAGTACGCTAGCAATCAGCCCCAGCATTTT | CASSGVLQYASNQPQHF | NA | NA | TRBJ1-5 | 17 | TRBV2
TGTGCCAGCAGCTTAGCCGCCGCAGGGGGCGACTATGGCTACACCTTC | CASSLAAAGGDYGYTF | NA | TRBD1 | TRBJ1-2 | 16 | TRBV7-8
TGTGCCAGCAGTGACCCTACCACCGGGGAGCTGTTTTTT | CASSDPTTGELFF | NA | NA | TRBJ2-2 | 13 | TRBV6-1
TGTGCCAGCAGCTCCAGGGGCGCCTCCTACGAGCAGTACTTC | CASSSRGASYEQYF | NA | NA | TRBJ2-7 | 14 | TRBV5-4
TGTGCCAGTAGTATGTCCGGGACAGCTAACTATGGCTACACCTTC | CASSMSGTANYGYTF | NA | TRBD1 | TRBJ1-2 | 15 | TRBV19
TGTGCCAGCAGTTACAGACAGGGTTACGAGCAGTACTTC | CASSYRQGYEQYF | NA | TRBD1 | TRBJ2-7 | 13 | TRBV6-5
TGTGCCAGCAGTTTATATACTAGCGGGAGTGGGGAGCTGTTTTTT | CASSLYTSGSGELFF | NA | TRBD2 | TRBJ2-2 | 15 | TRBV27
TGCAGCACGGACGTACGTACTGAAGCTTTCTTT | CSTDVRTEAFF | few | NA | TRBJ1-1 | 11 | TRBV29-1
TGTGCCAGCAGCGCCTTTGACACTTCTGGAAACACCATATATTTT | CASSAFDTSGNTIYF | NA | NA | TRBJ1-3 | 15 | TRBV9
TGTGCCAGCAGTATGGACAGGGGGGGGAACAAGGAGACTGAAGCTTTCTTT | CASSMDRGGNKETEAFF | NA | TRBD1 | TRBJ1-1 | 17 | TRBV2
TGTGCCAGCTTCGACGACAGTGACTACGAGCAGTACTTC | CASFDDSDYEQYF | NA | NA | TRBJ2-7 | 13 | TRBV7-9
TGTGCCAGCAGCTGGTTCTTGTTGGATCCCCACCACTATGGCTACACCTTC | CASSWFLLDPHHYGYTF | NA | NA | TRBJ1-2 | 17 | TRBV5-4
TGTGCCAGTAGCGGACAGGACCACCGAAGTGGGTATGGCTACACCTTC | CASSGQDHRSGYGYTF | NA | TRBD1 | TRBJ1-2 | 16 | TRBV9
TGTGCCAGCAGTTTCTTCGGAGGGCTAAGCTCCTATAATTCACCCCTCCACTTT | CASSFFGGLSSYNSPLHF | NA | NA | TRBJ1-6 | 18 | TRBV28
TGCGCCAGCAGCCTAGCGGGGGCCAACACCGGGGAGCTGTTTTTT | CASSLAGANTGELFF | NA | TRBD2 | TRBJ2-2 | 15 | TRBV4-1
TGTGCCAGCACTCCCTTACAGGGACATTCCTACGAGCAGTACTTC | CASTPLQGHSYEQYF | NA | NA | TRBJ2-7 | 15 | TRBV28
TGTGCCAGCACCCAGCTGGCTAGCGGAATGCCAGATACGCAGTATTTT | CASTQLASGMPDTQYF | NA | TRBD2 | TRBJ2-3 | 16 | TRBV7-9
TGTGCCAGCAGGCCCTACCTTAGCTCCTACAATGAGCAGTTCTTC | CASRPYLSSYNEQFF | NA | NA | TRBJ2-1 | 15 | TRBV27
TGTGCCAGCAGCTCCCAACAGGGCCTGAACACTGAAGCTTTCTTT | CASSSQQGLNTEAFF | NA | NA | TRBJ1-1 | 15 | TRBV7-9
TGTGCCAGCAGGCCCGGGACTAGCGGGACCCTCCAAGAGACCCAGTACTTC | CASRPGTSGTLQETQYF | NA | TRBD2 | TRBJ2-5 | 17 | TRBV27
TGTGCCAGCAGCTTAGTGGAAGAATCCTACGAGCAGTACTTC | CASSLVEESYEQYF | NA | NA | TRBJ2-7 | 14 | TRBV7-2
TGTGCCAGCACCGCTTGGGCCAGGGGGTTCACAGATACGCAGTATTTT | CASTAWARGFTDTQYF | NA | TRBD1 | TRBJ2-3 | 16 | TRBV5-6
TGCGCCAGCAGCCTGTACCAAGAGACCCAGTACTTC | CASSLYQETQYF | NA | NA | TRBJ2-5 | 12 | TRBV5-1
TGTGCCAGCAGCTTAGAACAGGGGGCGATAGCTTTCTTT | CASSLEQGAIAFF | once | TRBD1 | TRBJ1-1 | 13 | TRBV7-2
TGTGCCAGCAGTTCACCGGTCCGAATTTACGAGCAGTACTTC | CASSSPVRIYEQYF | NA | NA | TRBJ2-7 | 14 | TRBV27
TGCGCCAGCAGCCAAACAGGGGGCTCCTACAATGAGCAGTTCTTC | CASSQTGGSYNEQFF | NA | TRBD1 | TRBJ2-1 | 15 | TRBV4-3
TGTGCCAGCAGTCCCCGAGATAGCAATCAGCCCCAGCATTTT | CASSPRDSNQPQHF | NA | NA | TRBJ1-5 | 14 | TRBV6-5
TGTGCCAGCAGCGTTCAGGGGGCCGGGACTGAAGCTTTCTTT | CASSVQGAGTEAFF | NA | TRBD1 | TRBJ1-1 | 14 | TRBV7-9
TGTGCCAGCAGTGTGGACAGGGGGTTCGGCGGGGAGCTGTTTTTT | CASSVDRGFGGELFF | NA | TRBD1 | TRBJ2-2 | 15 | TRBV28
TGTGCCAGCAGTTTGGGCAGAAATAATTCACCCCTCCACTTT | CASSLGRNNSPLHF | few | NA | TRBJ1-6 | 14 | TRBV27
TGTGCCAGCAGCTTAGATTCCGGAGTAAGCAATCAGCCCCAGCATTTT | CASSLDSGVSNQPQHF | NA | NA | TRBJ1-5 | 16 | TRBV7-9
TGTGCCTGGAGTGTGAGATGGGTCGGGACCTTTGTAAATGAGCAGTTCTTC | CAWSVRWVGTFVNEQFF | NA | NA | TRBJ2-1 | 17 | TRBV30